A selection of T cell receptor beta chains follows, all from one sample in a study of blood T cell repertoires in COVID-19. Profiled with immunoSEQ multiplex PCR; TCRdb holds only in-frame clones, not every one. The sample carries about 120,000 clones, over 75% recorded once. The sequenced sample was peripheral blood. These receptors originate from a human donor with active COVID-19. The donor label of this sample is uncertain. Both conserved end residues are part of each CDR3. The D gene is left open where the match is weak. A clone size is listed for some rows: how often the clone was seen (once, few, many), or a class if it is expanded.

v_gene	abundance	j_gene	d_gene	CDR3aa	CDR3nt
TRBV6-2/TRBV6-3	.	TRBJ1-1	.	CASSMGVEVQAFF	TGTGCCAGCAGCATGGGAGTGGAGGTCCAAGCTTTCTTT
TRBV12-2	.	TRBJ1-5	.	CASRLFPGGTGGQPQHF	TGTGCAAGTCGCTTATTCCCGGGCGGGACAGGGGGTCAGCCCCAGCATTTT
TRBV20-1	.	TRBJ2-1	.	CSASGAGSSYNEQFF	TGCAGTGCTAGTGGGGCTGGGAGCTCCTACAATGAGCAGTTCTTC
TRBV20-1	.	TRBJ1-1	.	CSASGRGSRGFTEAFF	TGCAGTGCTAGTGGGCGGGGGAGCAGGGGATTTACTGAAGCTTTCTTT
TRBV2	.	TRBJ2-1	TRBD2	CASTQRGGQFF	TGTGCCAGCACTCAGCGGGGGGGCCAGTTCTTC
TRBV10-1	.	TRBJ2-1	.	CASSESLWGAINEQFF	TGCGCCAGCAGTGAGTCGCTGTGGGGCGCGATCAATGAGCAGTTCTTC
TRBV12-5	.	TRBJ2-1	TRBD1	CASGHGQGSYNEQFF	TGTGCTAGTGGCCATGGACAGGGATCCTACAATGAGCAGTTCTTC
TRBV14	.	TRBJ1-2	TRBD1	CASSQATNPGQAYGYTF	TGTGCCAGCAGCCAAGCCACAAATCCCGGACAGGCCTATGGCTACACCTTC
TRBV6-6	.	TRBJ1-5	TRBD1	CASSGTATQPQHF	TGTGCCAGCAGCGGGACAGCTACTCAGCCCCAGCATTTT
TRBV7-6	.	TRBJ2-7	.	CASSLVREAGPYEQYF	TGTGCCAGCAGCTTAGTGCGGGAAGCCGGACCCTACGAGCAGTACTTC
TRBV19	.	TRBJ2-3	TRBD2	CATRTSGTDTQYF	TGTGCCACCCGGACTAGCGGGACAGATACGCAGTATTTT
TRBV21-1	once	TRBJ1-1	.	CASSSEGWLENTEAFF	TGTGCCAGCAGCAGTGAGGGATGGCTGGAGAACACTGAAGCTTTCTTT
TRBV2	few	TRBJ1-5	.	CASSLPGQLNQPQHF	TGTGCCAGCAGTCTCCCCGGACAGCTCAATCAGCCCCAGCATTTT
TRBV18	.	TRBJ1-2	.	CASSKRTDGNYGYTF	TGTGCCAGCTCAAAACGGACTGACGGAAACTATGGCTACACCTTC
TRBV25-1	.	TRBJ2-5	TRBD1	CASSELGDREETQYF	TGTGCCAGCAGTGAATTGGGGGACAGGGAAGAGACCCAGTACTTC
TRBV29-1	.	TRBJ2-3	.	CSHTEGRPRTDTQYF	TGCAGCCATACCGAGGGGAGGCCTCGCACAGATACGCAGTATTTT
TRBV5-1	.	TRBJ1-1	.	CASSLAPGTEAFF	TGCGCCAGCAGCTTGGCCCCGGGGACTGAAGCTTTCTTT
TRBV9	.	TRBJ1-2	.	CASSHGQLFGYTF	TGTGCCAGCAGCCACGGACAGCTCTTTGGCTACACCTTC
TRBV5-1	.	TRBJ1-4	TRBD1	CASSNRDRSTNEKLFF	TGCGCCAGCAGCAACCGGGACAGATCAACTAATGAAAAACTGTTTTTT
TRBV5-6	.	TRBJ2-7	.	CASSLAKSGSYEQYF	TGTGCCAGCAGCTTGGCCAAATCGGGTAGCTACGAGCAGTACTTC
TRBV5-1	.	TRBJ2-3	TRBD1	CASSPGTGAATDTQYF	TGCGCCAGCAGTCCCGGGACAGGGGCGGCCACAGATACGCAGTATTTT
TRBV4-3	.	TRBJ2-3	TRBD2	CASSPSAGADTQYF	TGCGCCAGCAGCCCTTCGGCGGGGGCAGATACGCAGTATTTT
TRBV9	.	TRBJ2-3	.	CASSVVGAGTDTQYF	TGTGCCAGCAGCGTAGTGGGGGCAGGCACAGATACGCAGTATTTT
TRBV5-6	.	TRBJ2-7	.	CASSLVGAGSYEQYF	TGTGCCAGCAGCTTAGTAGGGGCAGGATCCTACGAGCAGTACTTC
TRBV7-9	.	TRBJ2-6	TRBD1	CASSHGGQGATGANVLTF	TGTGCCAGCAGCCACGGGGGACAGGGGGCGACTGGGGCCAACGTCCTGACTTTC
TRBV5-1	.	TRBJ2-6	.	CASSLVDSGANVLTF	TGCGCCAGCAGCTTGGTAGACTCTGGGGCCAACGTCCTGACTTTC
TRBV6-2/TRBV6-3	.	TRBJ1-1	.	CASSLYGYRGTEAFF	TGTGCCAGCAGTCTGTACGGGTATCGAGGGACTGAAGCTTTCTTT
TRBV19	.	TRBJ1-5	.	CATGDRSNQPQHF	TGTGCCACAGGAGACAGAAGCAATCAGCCCCAGCATTTT
TRBV6-5	.	TRBJ1-1	TRBD1	CASRRDRGLTEAFF	TGTGCCAGCAGACGGGACAGGGGGTTGACTGAAGCTTTCTTT
TRBV4-3	.	TRBJ2-3	.	CASSQDRVNTDTQYF	TGCGCCAGCAGCCAAGACAGGGTGAACACAGATACGCAGTATTTT
TRBV19	.	TRBJ2-3	TRBD2	CASSTPGLAGGPIHTDTQYF	TGTGCCAGTAGTACACCGGGACTAGCGGGGGGCCCTATACACACAGATACGCAGTATTTT
TRBV28	once	TRBJ2-5	TRBD2	CATRTSGGQETQYF	TGTGCCACCCGGACTAGCGGGGGCCAAGAGACCCAGTACTTC
TRBV25-1	few	TRBJ2-2	TRBD1	CASSYEGADFANTGELFF	TGTGCCAGCAGTTATGAGGGGGCCGACTTCGCGAACACCGGGGAGCTGTTTTTT
TRBV9	.	TRBJ2-3	.	CASSVAVSTDTQYF	TGTGCCAGCAGCGTAGCGGTAAGCACAGATACGCAGTATTTT
TRBV2	.	TRBJ2-5	TRBD2	CASGGLAGTETQYF	TGTGCCAGCGGGGGACTAGCGGGGACGGAGACCCAGTACTTC
TRBV5-1	.	TRBJ2-2	.	CASSLVAGTTGELFF	TGCGCCAGCAGCTTGGTGGCAGGAACCACCGGGGAGCTGTTTTTT
TRBV9	.	TRBJ2-7	.	CASSVGEGLSYEQYF	TGTGCCAGCAGCGTAGGTGAAGGACTCTCCTACGAGCAGTACTTC
TRBV7-9	.	TRBJ1-1	.	CASSLGEGHSNTEAFF	TGTGCCAGCAGCTTAGGCGAGGGACACTCGAACACTGAAGCTTTCTTT
TRBV28	.	TRBJ2-1	.	CASTSYHSYNEQFF	TGTGCCAGCACCAGTTACCACTCCTACAATGAGCAGTTCTTC
TRBV3-1/TRBV3-2	.	TRBJ1-3	.	CASSQVRSSGNTIYF	TGTGCCAGCAGCCAAGTTAGAAGCTCTGGAAACACCATATATTTT
TRBV2	.	TRBJ1-3	.	CASSESRGTIYF	TGTGCCAGCAGTGAATCCAGGGGCACCATATATTTT
TRBV3-1/TRBV3-2	once	TRBJ2-1	TRBD2	CASSQDPRTSAYNEQFF	TGTGCCAGCAGCCAAGATCCGCGTACTAGCGCCTACAATGAGCAGTTCTTC
TRBV6-5	.	TRBJ1-6	.	CASEVRGLPLHF	TGTGCCAGCGAAGTCCGAGGATTACCCCTCCACTTT
TRBV7-2	once	TRBJ2-2	TRBD2	CASSLGLAGVELFF	TGTGCCAGCAGCTTAGGACTGGCGGGGGTGGAGCTGTTTTTT
TRBV3-1/TRBV3-2	.	TRBJ1-6	.	CASSQDRGSYNSPLHF	TGTGCCAGCAGCCAAGATAGGGGATCCTATAATTCACCCCTCCACTTT
TRBV3-1/TRBV3-2	once	TRBJ2-7	TRBD2	CASSPLAGAGEQYF	TGTGCCAGCAGCCCCCTAGCGGGGGCTGGCGAGCAGTACTTC
TRBV7-6	.	TRBJ2-2	.	CASSLAGAGTGELFF	TGTGCCAGCAGCTTAGCAGGGGCCGGTACCGGGGAGCTGTTTTTT
TRBV7-9	.	TRBJ2-4	.	CASTAPGVGDIQYF	TGTGCCAGCACCGCCCCAGGGGTCGGCGACATTCAGTACTTC
TRBV4-2	.	TRBJ1-2	.	CASSPRQDYGYTF	TGTGCCAGCAGCCCGCGACAGGACTATGGCTACACCTTC
TRBV2	.	TRBJ1-1	.	CASSDDRNTEAFF	TGTGCCAGCAGTGATGACAGGAACACTGAAGCTTTCTTT
TRBV7-2	.	TRBJ1-1	.	CASSSQGNTEAFF	TGTGCCAGCAGCTCGCAGGGGAACACTGAAGCTTTCTTT
TRBV5-3	.	TRBJ1-1	TRBD1	CARSPGQGGTEAFF	TGTGCCAGAAGCCCGGGACAGGGAGGAACTGAAGCTTTCTTT
TRBV19	.	TRBJ2-6	.	CASSTDNSGANVLTF	TGTGCCAGTAGTACTGACAACTCTGGGGCCAACGTCCTGACTTTC
TRBV5-1	few	TRBJ1-1	.	CASSEVGQTAFF	TGCGCCAGCAGCGAAGTAGGACAGACCGCTTTCTTT
TRBV28	.	TRBJ1-6	TRBD1	CASRREDRGNSPLHF	TGTGCCAGCAGGAGGGAGGACAGGGGAAATTCACCCCTCCACTTT
TRBV27	.	TRBJ2-7	.	CASSTPPNEQYF	TGTGCCAGCAGCACACCCCCGAACGAGCAGTACTTC
TRBV27	.	TRBJ2-2	TRBD1	CASSLPDRTGELFF	TGTGCCAGCAGTTTACCGGACAGGACCGGGGAGCTGTTTTTT